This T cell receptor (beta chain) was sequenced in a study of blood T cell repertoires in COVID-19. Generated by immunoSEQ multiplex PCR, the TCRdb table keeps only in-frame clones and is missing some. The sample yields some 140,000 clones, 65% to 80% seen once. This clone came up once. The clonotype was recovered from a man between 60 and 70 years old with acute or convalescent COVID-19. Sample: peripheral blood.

CDR3 coding DNA: TGTGCCAGCAGCCAAGGTCTTGAAGCTTTCTTT. It translates to CASSQGLEAFF. V usage is TRBV3-1 (or the pseudogene TRBV3-2) and J usage is TRBJ1-1; D unresolved. Looked up from germline, CDR1 is LGHDT and CDR2 is YNNKEL (reference sequence). Trimming removed 1 base from V and 7 bases from J, with 4 bases in between. The CDR3 sequence is 11 residues long.